Sequencing of this T cell receptor beta chain was carried out in a study of regulatory T cells in long-lasting Graves disease. Whole-study results and caveats: Persistent Graves' patients showed less TCR diversity than newly diagnosed ones.

Library construction for TCR beta used iRepertoire HTBI primers and Arm-PCR of CDR3 regions. Per the original data handling: Identified across the samples were approximately 60 TRBV segments and roughly 14 TRBJ segments. TCRdb recomputed calls from the multiplex PCR reads with MiXCR, one row per CDR3 protein. TCRdb's processing, not the authors' own work, is the source of the V and J calls. Of 400,000 to 450,000 distinct CDR3 sequences listed, 16% were seen once; the top ten hold around 11%. The CDR3 sequence is 12 residues long. The ends were cut back, 8 bases at V and 0 bases at J, with 8 bases in the middle. Germline values: CDR1 MNHEY, CDR2 SMNVEV (reference sequence). This clonotype showed up many times. The antigen is unknown. The sample's time point: newly diagnosed GD, antithyroid drugs for less than 3 months. Generation of the TCR library employed RNA extracted from PBMCs. Patients with Graves' disease were diagnosed by American Thyroid Association guidelines.

The same data also contributed to another study, on T cells in Graves' hyperthyroidism and ophthalmopathy.

The clonotype originates from a woman aged 25 to 39 with Graves disease. The chain uses TRBV27 and TRBJ2-7; D gene unclear. Sequenced here: peripheral blood mononuclear cells (PBMCs), sampled at new diagnosis, from a patient treated with antithyroid drugs. CDR3 protein: CASSLFSYEQYF. As DNA, the CDR3 is TGTGCCAGCTCCTTATTCTCCTACGAGCAGTACTTC.